This T cell receptor (beta chain) emerged from a study of blood T cell repertoires in COVID-19. Study at large: From the United States, Italy and Spain came samples of acute and convalescent COVID-19. PBMCs, B-cell-depleted T cells, or T cells provided the cDNA or gDNA that made up the material.

The V gene lost 6 bases and the J gene lost 1 base, with 12 bases spanning the gap. The CDR3 sequence is 13 residues long. Germline CDR1 reads SQVTM; CDR2 reads ANQGSEA. Original analysis: Estimated nucleated cell counts came from reference gene primer amplification. TCRdb's table, derived via immunoSEQ multiplex PCR, lists solely in-frame clones and lacks some. V, J and clone size reflect that table, while D and trimming were determined from the DNA. The sample yields around 56,000 clones, 65% to 90% seen once. This receptor was taken from an elderly woman with active or convalescent COVID-19. The chain joins TRBV29-1 to TRBJ1-1, with D maybe TRBD1 (6 bases). Sequenced sample: peripheral blood. CDR3 sequence reads: CSVLGQRNTEAFF. The CDR3 nucleotides read TGCAGCGTCCTTGGACAGAGGAACACTGAAGCTTTCTTT.